Shown below are 24 T cell receptor beta chains from a single sample sequenced in a study of blood T cell repertoires in COVID-19. This table comes from immunoSEQ multiplex PCR, and its TCRdb copy is limited to in-frame clones, with some not included. This table has about 210,000 clones, approximately 80% appearing once. The sequencing sample was made of PBMCs or T cells enriched from blood (not recorded which). Receptors originate from a man aged 25 to 40 with acute COVID-19.

This chain connects TRBV5-4 to TRBJ1-2, with D tentatively TRBD1 (6 bases). The CDR3 sequence is 16 residues long. CDR1 is SGHNT and CDR2 is YYREEE in the germline V gene (reference sequence). The V gene lost 4 bases and the J gene lost 4 bases, with 20 bases spanning the gap. The DNA of the CDR3 is TGTGCCAGCAGCCCCGGGGGGAGACAGGCCACCTATGGCTACACCTTC. Translated: CASSPGGRQATYGYTF.

This chain links TRBV6-5 with TRBJ1-2, with D possibly matching TRBD1 (6 bases). This CDR3 comprises 13 residues. Germline V gene data show CDR1 as MNHEY and CDR2 as SVGAGI. V was clipped by 5 bases and J by 11 bases, with 18 bases between them. In nucleotides, the CDR3 is TGTGCCAGCAGTACATGGGACAAATCGGGATACACCTTC. Its protein product is CASSTWDKSGYTF.

The chain combines TRBV5-6 with TRBJ1-1; no clear D. V dropped 1 base and J dropped 5 bases, with 15 bases sitting between them. The CDR3 extends over 15 amino acids. Germline CDR1 SGHDT, CDR2 YYEEEE. The CDR3 nucleotides read TGTGCCAGCAGCTTGTTAGTGGGTTCGGGAACTGAAGCTTTCTTT. The encoded protein is CASSLLVGSGTEAFF.

The chain uses TRBV11-1 and TRBJ2-7; TRBD1 aligns across 8 bases. The CDR3 is 15 residues long. V dropped 5 bases and J dropped 1; count of bases not matched to a gene: 7. Germline CDR1 and CDR2: SGHAT and FQDESV (reference sequence). The CDR3 region has the DNA TGTGCCAGCAGCCCTATGGGGACAGGTTCCTACGAGCAGTACTTC. Translated, it gives CASSPMGTGSYEQYF.

The chain has TRBV6-5 and TRBJ2-3; TRBD2 aligns across 9 bases. Germline CDR1 and CDR2: MNHEY and SVGAGI. The V segment lost 6 bases and the J segment 1 base; nucleotides outside the gene matches: 5. The CDR3 has 15 residues. The CDR3 bases are TGTGCCAGCAGGCTTAGCGGGGGCCGCACAGATACGCAGTATTTT. It encodes CASRLSGGRTDTQYF.

This clone was picked up a small number of times. This chain joins TRBV19 and TRBJ1-4; maybe TRBD1 (6 bases). This CDR3 has 14 amino acids. The germline gives CDR1 LNHDA, CDR2 SQIVND (reference sequence). Trimming removed 9 bases from V and 8 bases from J, with 19 bases in between. Here the CDR3 reads CASTLTGMAEKLFF. CDR3 sequence (DNA): TGTGCCAGCACACTAACAGGGATGGCGGAAAAACTGTTTTTT.

CDR3 protein: CANQGRAPNQPQHF. CDR3 bases: TGTGCCAACCAGGGGAGGGCCCCCAATCAGCCCCAGCATTTT. This rearrangement joins TRBV28 to TRBJ1-5; D is perhaps TRBD1 (6 bases). V gave up 10 bases and J gave up 3 bases, with 16 bases separating them. There are 14 residues in the CDR3. Per germline, CDR1 MDHEN and CDR2 SYDVKM.

This chain links TRBV6-5 with TRBJ2-7; perhaps TRBD1 as D (5 bases). The V end was cut by 3 bases, the J end by 6 bases, with 9 bases between. This CDR3 region has 12 residues. Germline V CDR1 and CDR2: MNHEY, SVGAGI. For the CDR3, the DNA is TGTGCCAGCAGTTATTGGCAGGGCGAGCAGTACTTC. It yields the protein CASSYWQGEQYF.

CDR3 protein: CASQLTGGTDTQYF. CDR3 in DNA: TGCGCCAGTCAATTGACCGGAGGCACAGATACGCAGTATTTT. This rearrangement joins TRBV10-2 to TRBJ2-3, with D unclear. The V end lost 9 bases, the J end lost 1 base, and 14 bases lay between the germline ends. CDR3 length equals 14 residues. Per the germline V gene, CDR1 is WSHSY and CDR2 is SAAADI.

The chain carries TRBV5-1 and TRBJ2-1, with 9 bases lining up with TRBD1. Germline lookup yields CDR1 SGHRS and CDR2 YFSETQ. The CDR3 is 15 amino acids. V lost 6 bases and J lost 1; bases outside the gene matches: 5. CDR3 nucleotides: TGCGCCAGCATTTTAGGACAGGGGTCCTACAATGAGCAGTTCTTC. Encoded protein: CASILGQGSYNEQFF.

The chain joins TRBV2 to TRBJ1-1; 8 nucleotides line up with TRBD1. V was pared by 7 bases and J by 5 bases, with 6 bases of the junction left unmatched. Germline-derived CDR1 and CDR2 are SNHLY and FYNNEI. The CDR3 runs to 13 residues. CDR3: CASTLDRATEAFF. Written as DNA, the CDR3 is TGTGCCAGCACTCTGGACAGGGCGACTGAAGCTTTCTTT.

The rearrangement joins TRBV4-2 to TRBJ1-1, with no clear D. V lost 0 bases to trimming and J lost 7 bases, with 9 bases between them. The CDR3 totals 13 residues. Germline CDR1 LGHNA, CDR2 YNFKEQ. CDR3 region: CASSQDRRDEAFF. The CDR3 DNA sequence: TGTGCCAGCAGCCAAGATCGGAGGGATGAAGCTTTCTTT.

The chain joins TRBV5-1 to TRBJ1-2; 8 bases map to TRBD1. V shed 10 bases, J shed 7 bases, and the junction held 3 bases outside the gene matches. This CDR3 has 10 residues. Germline lookup yields CDR1 SGHRS and CDR2 YFSETQ. CDR3 loop: CAVQGGGYTF. Written as DNA, the CDR3 is TGCGCCGTACAGGGGGGTGGCTACACCTTC.

As to this clone: Distinct nucleotide sequences in the sample also encode this CDR3. The rearrangement joins TRBV7-3 to TRBJ2-1; 11 bases map to TRBD2. The CDR3 runs 15 residues. CDR1 and CDR2 from the germline V gene are SGHTA and FQGTGA. V shed 1 base and J 7 bases; nucleotides not matched to a gene: 3. CDR3 bases: TGTGCCAGCAGCTTAAGACTAGCGGGGCGAAATGAGCAGTTCTTC. It codes for CASSLRLAGRNEQFF.

This clone has a handful of counts. The chain carries TRBV28 and TRBJ2-3; 8 nucleotides agree with TRBD2. The junction had 2 bases not matched to a gene; V was cut back by 2 bases and J by 4 bases. CDR1 is MDHEN and CDR2 is SYDVKM in the germline V gene. This CDR3 comprises 14 residues. The CDR3 region is CASSLPAGADTQYF. CDR3 DNA sequence: TGTGCCAGCAGTTTACCAGCGGGGGCAGATACGCAGTATTTT.

J is TRBJ1-1 and V is TRBV5-4, with D perhaps TRBD1 (5 bases). V dropped 0 bases and J dropped 3 bases, with 15 bases sitting between them. Germline CDR1 and CDR2: SGHNT and YYREEE (reference sequence). The CDR3 extends over 16 amino acids. The CDR3 loop reads CASSLAGGNWDTEAFF. The CDR3 DNA reads TGTGCCAGCAGCTTGGCCGGGGGGAATTGGGACACTGAAGCTTTCTTT.

This clone was counted a few times. The chain carries TRBV12-3 or TRBV12-4 and TRBJ1-1; D is perhaps TRBD1 (5 bases). V lost 5 bases and J lost 1, with 8 bases in between. The CDR3 is 13 residues long. The CDR3 here is CASSLTANTEAFF. In DNA form, the CDR3 reads TGTGCCAGCAGTCTGACAGCGAACACTGAAGCTTTCTTT.

This chain joins TRBV10-3 and TRBJ2-3; a weak D match, TRBD2 (6 bases). Trimming removed 7 bases from V and 2 bases from J, with 13 bases in between. CDR3 length: 14 residues. CDR1 and CDR2 (germline): ENHRY, SYGVKD. The CDR3 loop reads CAIKTGETTDTQYF. The CDR3 DNA follows: TGTGCCATCAAGACGGGGGAAACCACAGATACGCAGTATTTT.

The chain couples TRBV29-1 to TRBJ2-5, with 7 positions matching TRBD2. The CDR3 is 12 residues long. V lost 7 bases, J lost 4 bases, and 6 bases stayed unmatched. Germline V lookup: CDR1 SQVTM, CDR2 ANQGSEA. CDR3 region: CSAEPGGETQYF. In DNA, the CDR3 is TGCAGCGCCGAGCCGGGGGGAGAGACCCAGTACTTC.

This chain joins TRBV27 and TRBJ2-4, with D tentatively TRBD2 (7 bases). From germline, CDR1 is MNHEY and CDR2 SMNVEV (reference sequence). The CDR3 totals 15 residues. Trimming shortened V by 4 bases and J by 5 bases, and 15 bases separated the two germline ends. In DNA, the CDR3 is TGTGCCAGCAGTTGGGCCCGGGGGGCTGAAAACATTCAGTACTTC. Translating gives CASSWARGAENIQYF.

This chain uses TRBV4-1 with TRBJ2-2, with a weak D call TRBD1 (6 bases). Per germline, CDR1 MGHRA and CDR2 YSYEKL. The CDR3 extends over 17 amino acids. The ends were cut back, 4 bases at V and 0 bases at J, with 15 bases in the middle. The CDR3 spells CASSPIARTANTGELFF. In DNA form, the CDR3 reads TGCGCCAGCAGCCCCATAGCCCGGACAGCGAACACCGGGGAGCTGTTTTTT.

The chain recombines TRBV27 with TRBJ2-7; possible D gene TRBD2, 6 bases. This CDR3 is 13 amino acids long. Deletions cut 5 bases from V and 4 bases from J, with 12 bases between. Germline V gene sequence: CDR1 MNHEY, CDR2 SMNVEV (reference sequence). The DNA for the CDR3 is TGTGCCAGCAGTCCCATCCGGGGGTACGAGCAGTACTTC. Translated: CASSPIRGYEQYF.

This clone has a single count. The gene calls are TRBV10-3 and TRBJ2-7; TRBD1 matches at 7 bases. The ends lost 4 bases at V and 3 bases at J; junction bases unmatched: 3. The CDR3 is 13 residues long. Germline CDR1 is ENHRY and CDR2 is SYGVKD. The CDR3 nucleotides read TGTGCCATCAGTGGGGACAGTTACTACGAGCAGTACTTC. As protein: CAISGDSYYEQYF.

The chain combines TRBV4-2 with TRBJ1-6; D gene unclear. The CDR3 is 15 amino acids. Trimming took 0 bases from V and 6 from J, leaving 9 bases between them. Germline CDR1 and CDR2: LGHNA and YNFKEQ. The CDR3 coding sequence is TGTGCCAGCAGCCAAGATCCGGGAACTAATTCACCCCTCCACTTT. Its protein is CASSQDPGTNSPLHF.